Given below is one T cell receptor (beta chain) in context. The antigen remains unidentified. The method was immunoSEQ multiplex PCR; TCRdb's version includes in-frame clones alone and lacks a portion of them. This table holds about 73,000 clones, over 80% found once. The data belong to a study of OX40 agonist ivuxolimab in advanced cancers. Study summary: Ivuxolimab, an antibody acting as an agonist of OX40 (CD134), was used to treat patients. Broader study findings: Which antigen the expanded peripheral T cells recognized is unknown. Some nonresponders likewise displayed low normalized T-cell clonal expansion.

Deletions cut 2 bases from V and 2 bases from J, with 7 bases between. The CDR3 is 14 residues long. Germline CDR1 SNHLY, CDR2 FYNNEI. The sample was CD4+ or CD8+ T cells sorted from blood, taken in a trial of the OX40 agonist ivuxolimab. This TCR was sampled from an adult with an advanced solid tumor such as melanoma, head and neck, liver or kidney cancer. The chain employs TRBV2 and TRBJ1-5; no clear D. The CDR3 is CASSELDGNQPQHF. DNA of the CDR3: TGTGCCAGCAGTGAATTGGATGGCAATCAGCCCCAGCATTTT.